The clone carrying this TCR beta chain was observed a handful of times. Stated time point: pre-treatment sample, taken before nivolumab and TIL therapy. The data were obtained in a study of TIL therapy for anti-PD-1-resistant metastatic lung cancer. The libraries were made with immunoSEQ v3. TCRdb's table, derived via immunoSEQ multiplex PCR, lists solely in-frame clones and lacks some. The sample has 55,000 to 65,000 clones; about 69% are singletons. Germline values: CDR1 SGDLS, CDR2 YYNGEE. CDR3 length equals 15 residues. Trimming removed 2 bases at V and 1 base at J, with 9 bases between. Sample: blood, taken at baseline. V is TRBV9 and J is TRBJ1-4; possible D gene TRBD1, 5 bases. This TCR came from a person aged 25 to 80 with non-small cell lung cancer. The CDR3 sequence is CASSVGQGTNEKLFF. CDR3 DNA sequence: TGTGCCAGCAGCGTTGGGCAGGGAACTAATGAAAAACTGTTTTTT.